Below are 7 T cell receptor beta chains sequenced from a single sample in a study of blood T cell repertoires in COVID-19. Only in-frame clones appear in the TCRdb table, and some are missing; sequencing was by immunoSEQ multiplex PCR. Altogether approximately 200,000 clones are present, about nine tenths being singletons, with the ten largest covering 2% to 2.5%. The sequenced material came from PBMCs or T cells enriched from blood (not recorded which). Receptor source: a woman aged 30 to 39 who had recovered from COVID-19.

The CDR3 sequence is CASSLELAGSSTDTQYF. CDR3 DNA: TGTGCCAGCAGCTTGGAGCTAGCGGGTTCTAGCACAGATACGCAGTATTTT. The genes are TRBV5-4 and TRBJ2-3, with TRBD2 identical over 8 bases. The CDR3 is made up of 17 amino acids. J gave up 0 bases and V 0 bases, and 6 bases lay outside the gene matches. CDR1 is SGHNT, CDR2 YYREEE, per germline (reference sequence).

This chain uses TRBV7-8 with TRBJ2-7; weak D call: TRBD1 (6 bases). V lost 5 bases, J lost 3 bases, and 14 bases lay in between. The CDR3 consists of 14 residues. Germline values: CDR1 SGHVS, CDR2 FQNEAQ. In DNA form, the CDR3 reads TGTGCCAGCAGCCCCTGGGCAGGGGACTACGAGCAGTACTTC. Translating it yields CASSPWAGDYEQYF.

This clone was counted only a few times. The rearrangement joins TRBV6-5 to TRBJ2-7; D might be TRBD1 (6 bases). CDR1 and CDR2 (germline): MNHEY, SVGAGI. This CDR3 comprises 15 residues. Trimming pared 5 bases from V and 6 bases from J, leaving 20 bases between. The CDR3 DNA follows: TGTGCCAGCAGTATGACAGGCGACGGACGAAGCGAGCAGTACTTC. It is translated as CASSMTGDGRSEQYF.

The CDR3 sequence is CASSPQGGTEAFF. The CDR3 DNA sequence: TGTGCCAGCAGCCCGCAGGGGGGCACTGAAGCTTTCTTT. V gene TRBV7-6 combines with J gene TRBJ1-1; 7 bases agree with TRBD1. CDR1 SGHVS and CDR2 FNYEAQ come from the germline V gene. The CDR3 loop spans 13 amino acids. The junction had 4 bases not matched to a gene; V was cut back by 5 bases and J by 4 bases. The full variable domain, its missing parts supplied by reference TRBV7-6 and TRBJ1-1, is GAGVSQSPRYKVTKRGQDVALRCDPISGHVSLYWYRQALGQGPEFLTYFNYEAQQDKSGLPNDRFSAERPEGSISTLTIQRTEQRDSAMYRCASSPQGGTEAFFGQGTRLTVV.

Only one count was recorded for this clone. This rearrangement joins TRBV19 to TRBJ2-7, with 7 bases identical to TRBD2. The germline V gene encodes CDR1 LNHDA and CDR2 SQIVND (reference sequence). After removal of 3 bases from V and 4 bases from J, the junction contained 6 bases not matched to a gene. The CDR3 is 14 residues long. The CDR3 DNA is TGTGCCAGTAGTATGGGCGGGAGCCTTTACGAGCAGTACTTC. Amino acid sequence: CASSMGGSLYEQYF.

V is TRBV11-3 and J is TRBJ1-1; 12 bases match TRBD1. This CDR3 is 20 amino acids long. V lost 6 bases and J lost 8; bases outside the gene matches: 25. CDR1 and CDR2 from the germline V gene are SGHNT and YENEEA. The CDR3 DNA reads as TGTGCCAGCAGTAAGAATACCGGCCGGGACAGGGGGCTACCCAGCCGCGAAGCTTTCTTT. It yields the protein CASSKNTGRDRGLPSREAFF. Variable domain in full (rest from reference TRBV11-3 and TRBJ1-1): EAGVVQSPRYKIIEKKQPVAFWCNPISGHNTLYWYLQNLGQGPELLIRYENEEAVDDSQLPKDRFSAERLKGVDSTLKIQPAELGDSAVYLCASSKNTGRDRGLPSREAFFGQGTRLTVV.

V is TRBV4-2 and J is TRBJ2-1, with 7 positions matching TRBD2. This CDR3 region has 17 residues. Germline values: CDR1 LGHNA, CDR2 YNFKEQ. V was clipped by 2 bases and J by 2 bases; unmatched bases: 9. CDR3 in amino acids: CASSQPRGLAAYNEQFF. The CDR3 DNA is TGTGCCAGCAGCCAACCGCGCGGTCTAGCGGCCTACAATGAGCAGTTCTTC.